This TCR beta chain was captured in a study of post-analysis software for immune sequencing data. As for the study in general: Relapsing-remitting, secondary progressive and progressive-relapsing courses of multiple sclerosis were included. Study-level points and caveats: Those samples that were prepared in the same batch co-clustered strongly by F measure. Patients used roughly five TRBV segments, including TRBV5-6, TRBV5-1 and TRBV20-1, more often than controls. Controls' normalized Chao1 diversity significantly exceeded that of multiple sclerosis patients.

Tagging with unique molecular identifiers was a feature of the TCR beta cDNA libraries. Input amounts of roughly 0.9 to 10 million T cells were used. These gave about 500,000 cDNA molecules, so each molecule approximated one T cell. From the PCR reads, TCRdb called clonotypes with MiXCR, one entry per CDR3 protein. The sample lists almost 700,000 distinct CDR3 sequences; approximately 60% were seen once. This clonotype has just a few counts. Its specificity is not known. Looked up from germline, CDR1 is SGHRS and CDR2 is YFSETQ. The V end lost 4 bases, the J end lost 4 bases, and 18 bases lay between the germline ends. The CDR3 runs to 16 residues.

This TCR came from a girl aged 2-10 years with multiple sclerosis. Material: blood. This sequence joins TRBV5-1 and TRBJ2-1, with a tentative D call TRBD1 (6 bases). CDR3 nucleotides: TGCGCCAGCAGCGGTATGGGACACACTCTTTACAATGAGCAGTTCTTC. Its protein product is CASSGMGHTLYNEQFF. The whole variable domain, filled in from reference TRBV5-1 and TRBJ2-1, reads KAGVTQTPRYLIKTRGQQVTLSCSPISGHRSVSWYQQTPGQGLQFLFEYFSETQRNKGNFPGRFSGRQFSNSRSEMNVSTLELGDSALYLCASSGMGHTLYNEQFFGPGTRLTVL.